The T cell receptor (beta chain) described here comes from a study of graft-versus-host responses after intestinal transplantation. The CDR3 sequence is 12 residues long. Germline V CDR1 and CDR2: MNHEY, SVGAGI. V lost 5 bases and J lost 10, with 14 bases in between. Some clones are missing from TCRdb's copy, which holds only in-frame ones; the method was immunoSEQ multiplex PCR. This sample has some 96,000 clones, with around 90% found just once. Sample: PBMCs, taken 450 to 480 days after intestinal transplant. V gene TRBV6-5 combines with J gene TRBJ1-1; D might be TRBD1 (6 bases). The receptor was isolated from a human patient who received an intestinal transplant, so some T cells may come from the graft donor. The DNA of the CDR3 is TGTGCCAGCAGTGATTCGACAGGACGAGCTTTCTTT. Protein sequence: CASSDSTGRAFF.